This record looks at one T cell receptor (beta chain) sequence and its context. Its specificity is not known. This sample was taken from a study of T cell responses to AZD1222 COVID-19 vaccine. Findings of the study overall: Seropositive status at baseline applied to only 5 or 6 AZD1222 recipients.

Data came from immunoSEQ multiplex PCR; TCRdb stores just in-frame clones and leaves some out. The sample yields more than 250,000 clones, approximately 95% seen once. The source of this sequence is an adult in good health. Source: peripheral blood, taken on day 0 of AZD1222 vaccination.

The CDR3 DNA follows: TGTGCCAGCAGCCAAGATACAGGGGGGTATGGCTACACCTTC. Its translation: CASSQDTGGYGYTF. The chain carries TRBV3-1 (or the pseudogene TRBV3-2) and TRBJ1-2; TRBD1 matches at 8 bases. J was trimmed by 5 bases and V by 0 bases; bases with no gene match: 2. This CDR3 has 14 residues. From germline, CDR1 is LGHDT and CDR2 YNNKEL (reference sequence).